This section outlines one TCR beta chain sequence together with its context. This entry is derived from a study of a mutant IDH1 vaccine in newly diagnosed glioma. Sequenced by immunoSEQ multiplex PCR; TCRdb stores in-frame clones only, minus some. The sample lists nearly 70,000 clones, 75% to 85% occurring once. Sample time point: baseline, week 1 (first vaccination visit). The treatment is: pre-vaccination baseline after standard-of-care therapy. The receptor was derived from a man aged 50 or older with glioma. Sequencing used PBMCs, obtained from a glioma patient treated with radiotherapy, temozolomide or both.

CDR3 loop: CASSQVGGTGGNEQYF. Here the CDR3 DNA reads TGCGCCAGCAGCCAAGTCGGGGGGACAGGGGGGAACGAGCAGTACTTC. The chain combines TRBV4-3 with TRBJ2-7; 11 bases align to TRBD1. Germline CDR1 and CDR2: LGHNA and YSLEER. CDR3 size: 16 residues. J gave up 5 bases and V 1 base, and 7 bases lay outside the gene matches.